This T cell receptor (beta chain) originates from a study of T cells in Graves' hyperthyroidism and ophthalmopathy. Points from the study as a whole: Ophthalmopathy and stable hyperthyroidism were told apart by a 13 V-J model.

RNA transcripts were the template for amplifying TCR beta CDR3 regions. The HTBI set primed first-round TCR CDR3 RT-PCR. TCRdb fed the multiplex PCR reads into MiXCR, producing one record per CDR3 protein. The table lists about 610,000 distinct CDR3 sequences, about 15% of them singletons. Trimming removed 6 bases from V and 3 bases from J, with 11 bases in between. This CDR3 region has 13 residues. Ophthalmopathy patients all had a Clinical Activity Score of at least 3, a NOSPECS grade of at least 4 and disease under 3 months old. Patients were excluded because of uncontrolled infection, other autoimmune disease, pregnancy or lactation. Based on clinical symptoms, serum thyroxine and TRAb, thyroid ultrasound and orbital computed tomography, diagnoses were reached. Comment on this clonotype: Its antigen is unknown.

V is TRBV12-3 or TRBV12-4 and J is TRBJ1-1; D is uncertain. The TCR originated in a woman between 40 and 50 years old with Graves' ophthalmopathy. Sequenced material: blood. The CDR3 sequence is CASSTTVDTEAFF. The CDR3 DNA is TGTGCCAGCAGCACTACAGTTGACACTGAAGCTTTCTTT.